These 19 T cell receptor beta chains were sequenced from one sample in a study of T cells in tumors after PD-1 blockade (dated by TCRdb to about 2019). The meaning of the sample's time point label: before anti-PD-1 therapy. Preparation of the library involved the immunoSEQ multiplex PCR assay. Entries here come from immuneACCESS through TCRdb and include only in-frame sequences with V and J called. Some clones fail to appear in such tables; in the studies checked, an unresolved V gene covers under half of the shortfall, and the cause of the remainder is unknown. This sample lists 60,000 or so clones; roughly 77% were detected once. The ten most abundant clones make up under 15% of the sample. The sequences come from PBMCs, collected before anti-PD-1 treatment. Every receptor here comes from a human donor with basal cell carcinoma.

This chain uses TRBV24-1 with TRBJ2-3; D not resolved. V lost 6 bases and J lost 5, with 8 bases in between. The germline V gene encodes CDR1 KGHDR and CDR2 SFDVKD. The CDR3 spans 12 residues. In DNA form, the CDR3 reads TGTGCCACCAGTCCTTCAGGAGATACGCAGTATTTT. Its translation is CATSPSGDTQYF.

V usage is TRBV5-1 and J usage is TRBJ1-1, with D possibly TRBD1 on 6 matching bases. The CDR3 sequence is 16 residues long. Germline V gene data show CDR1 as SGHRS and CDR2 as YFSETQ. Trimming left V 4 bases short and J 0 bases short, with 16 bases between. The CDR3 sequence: CASSLGKGGLNTEAFF. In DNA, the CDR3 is TGCGCCAGCAGCCTCGGCAAGGGGGGACTGAACACTGAAGCTTTCTTT. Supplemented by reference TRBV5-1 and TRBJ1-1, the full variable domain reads KAGVTQTPRYLIKTRGQQVTLSCSPISGHRSVSWYQQTPGQGLQFLFEYFSETQRNKGNFPGRFSGRQFSNSRSEMNVSTLELGDSALYLCASSLGKGGLNTEAFFGQGTRLTVV.

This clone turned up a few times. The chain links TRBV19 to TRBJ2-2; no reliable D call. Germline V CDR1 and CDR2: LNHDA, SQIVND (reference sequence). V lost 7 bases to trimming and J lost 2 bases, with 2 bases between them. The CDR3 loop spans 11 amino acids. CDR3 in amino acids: CASKNTGELFF. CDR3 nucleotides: TGTGCCAGTAAAAACACCGGGGAGCTGTTTTTT.

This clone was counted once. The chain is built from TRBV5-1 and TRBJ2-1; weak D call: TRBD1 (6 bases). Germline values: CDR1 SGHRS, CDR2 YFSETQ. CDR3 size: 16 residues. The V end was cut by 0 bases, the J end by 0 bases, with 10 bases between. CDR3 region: CASSLGDTPSYNEQFF. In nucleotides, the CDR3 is TGCGCCAGCAGCTTGGGGGACACTCCCTCCTACAATGAGCAGTTCTTC. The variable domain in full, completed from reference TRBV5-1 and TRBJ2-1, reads KAGVTQTPRYLIKTRGQQVTLSCSPISGHRSVSWYQQTPGQGLQFLFEYFSETQRNKGNFPGRFSGRQFSNSRSEMNVSTLELGDSALYLCASSLGDTPSYNEQFFGPGTRLTVL.

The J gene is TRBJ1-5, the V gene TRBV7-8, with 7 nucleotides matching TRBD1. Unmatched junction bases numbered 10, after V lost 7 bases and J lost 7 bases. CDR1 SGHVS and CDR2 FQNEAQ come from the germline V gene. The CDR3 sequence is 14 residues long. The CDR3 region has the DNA TGTGCCAGCACCGTCGACAGGGTCGGCCAGCCCCAGCATTTT. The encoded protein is CASTVDRVGQPQHF.

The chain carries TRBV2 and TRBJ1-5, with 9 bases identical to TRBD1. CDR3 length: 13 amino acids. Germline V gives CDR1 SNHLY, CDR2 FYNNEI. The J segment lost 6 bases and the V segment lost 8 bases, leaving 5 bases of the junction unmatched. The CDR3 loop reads CASLGDRAQPQHF. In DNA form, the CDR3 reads TGTGCCAGCCTTGGGGACAGGGCTCAGCCCCAGCATTTT.

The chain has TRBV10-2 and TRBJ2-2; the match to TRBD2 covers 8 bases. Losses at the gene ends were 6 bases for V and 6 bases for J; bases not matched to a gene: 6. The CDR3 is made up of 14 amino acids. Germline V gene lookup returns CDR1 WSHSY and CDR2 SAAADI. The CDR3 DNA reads TGCGCCAGCAGGGGACTAGGTCGTGCCGGGGAGCTGTTTTTT. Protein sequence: CASRGLGRAGELFF.

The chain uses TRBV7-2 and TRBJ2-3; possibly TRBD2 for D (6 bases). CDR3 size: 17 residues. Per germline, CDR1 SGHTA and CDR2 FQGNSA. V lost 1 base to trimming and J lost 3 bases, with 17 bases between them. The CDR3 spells CASSLEPPWAGTDTQYF. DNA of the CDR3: TGTGCCAGCAGCTTAGAGCCCCCATGGGCGGGGACAGATACGCAGTATTTT.

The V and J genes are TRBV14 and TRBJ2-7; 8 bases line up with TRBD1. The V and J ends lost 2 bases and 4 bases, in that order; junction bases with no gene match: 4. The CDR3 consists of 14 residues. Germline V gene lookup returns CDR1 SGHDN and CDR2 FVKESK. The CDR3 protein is CASSQRTGIYEQYF. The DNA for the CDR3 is TGTGCCAGCAGCCAACGGACAGGGATTTACGAGCAGTACTTC.

CDR3 bases: TGTGCCAGCAGCCGGACTAGCGGGGACTACAATGAGCAGTTCTTC. This translates into CASSRTSGDYNEQFF. The rearrangement joins TRBV7-9 to TRBJ2-1; 12 bases are shared with TRBD2. The CDR3 extends over 15 amino acids. Trimming removed 5 bases from V and 3 bases from J; junction bases left unmatched: 2. The germline V gene has CDR1 SEHNR and CDR2 FQNEAQ (reference sequence).

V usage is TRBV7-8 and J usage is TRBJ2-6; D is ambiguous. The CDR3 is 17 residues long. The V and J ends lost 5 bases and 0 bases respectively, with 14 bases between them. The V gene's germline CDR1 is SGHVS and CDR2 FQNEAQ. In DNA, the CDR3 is TGTGCCAGCAGCCCAAGGGTAGGGTCCTCTGGGGCCAACGTCCTGACTTTC. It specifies CASSPRVGSSGANVLTF.

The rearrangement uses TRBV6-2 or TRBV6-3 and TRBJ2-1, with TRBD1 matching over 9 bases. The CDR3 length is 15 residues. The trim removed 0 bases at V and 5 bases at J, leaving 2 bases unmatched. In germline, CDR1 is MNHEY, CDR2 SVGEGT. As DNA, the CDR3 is TGTGCCAGCAGTTACTCCGGACAGGGGAACAATGAGCAGTTCTTC. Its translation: CASSYSGQGNNEQFF.

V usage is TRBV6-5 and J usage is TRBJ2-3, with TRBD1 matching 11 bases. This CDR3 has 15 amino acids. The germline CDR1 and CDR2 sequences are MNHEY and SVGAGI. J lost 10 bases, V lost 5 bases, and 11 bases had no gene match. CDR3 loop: CASSLAGQGAAAQYF. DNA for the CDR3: TGTGCCAGCAGTCTCGCCGGACAGGGGGCGGCTGCGCAGTATTTT.

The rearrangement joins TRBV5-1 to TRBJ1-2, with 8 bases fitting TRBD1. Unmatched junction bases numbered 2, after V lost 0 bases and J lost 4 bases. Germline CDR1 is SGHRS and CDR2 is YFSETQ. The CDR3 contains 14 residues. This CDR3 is CASSLGQGPYGYTF. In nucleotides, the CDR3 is TGCGCCAGCAGCTTGGGACAGGGGCCCTATGGCTACACCTTC.

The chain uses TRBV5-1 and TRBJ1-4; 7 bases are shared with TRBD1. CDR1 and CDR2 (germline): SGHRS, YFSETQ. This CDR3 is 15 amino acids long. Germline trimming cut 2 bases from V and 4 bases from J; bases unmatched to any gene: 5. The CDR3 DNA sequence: TGCGCCAGCAGCTTAACCGGGACAGTTAATGAAAAACTGTTTTTT. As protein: CASSLTGTVNEKLFF.

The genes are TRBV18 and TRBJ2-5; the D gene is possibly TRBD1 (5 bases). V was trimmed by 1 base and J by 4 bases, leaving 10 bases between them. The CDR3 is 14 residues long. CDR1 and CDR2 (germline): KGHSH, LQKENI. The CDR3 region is CASSPLPRGETQYF. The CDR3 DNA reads TGTGCCAGCTCACCACTCCCTAGGGGAGAGACCCAGTACTTC. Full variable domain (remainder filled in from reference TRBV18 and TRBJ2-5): NAGVMQNPRHLVRRRGQEARLRCSPMKGHSHVYWYRQLPEEGLKFMVYLQKENIIDESGMPKERFSAEFPKEGPSILRIQQVVRGDSAAYFCASSPLPRGETQYFGPGTRLLVL.

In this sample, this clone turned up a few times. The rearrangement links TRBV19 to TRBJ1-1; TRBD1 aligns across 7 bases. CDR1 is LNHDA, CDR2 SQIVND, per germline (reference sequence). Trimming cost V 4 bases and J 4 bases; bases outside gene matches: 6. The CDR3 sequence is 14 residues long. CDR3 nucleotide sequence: TGTGCCAGTAGTACGACAGGGCTCGGCACTGAAGCTTTCTTT. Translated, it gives CASSTTGLGTEAFF. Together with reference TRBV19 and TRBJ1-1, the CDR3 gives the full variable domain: DGGITQSPKYLFRKEGQNVTLSCEQNLNHDAMYWYRQDPGQGLRLIYYSQIVNDFQKGDIAEGYSVSREKKESFPLTVTSAQKNPTAFYLCASSTTGLGTEAFFGQGTRLTVV.

The CDR3 sequence is CASSQPRGSGANVLTF. The CDR3 nucleotides are TGTGCCAGCAGCCAACCAAGGGGCTCTGGGGCCAACGTCCTGACTTTC. The V gene is TRBV3-1 (or the pseudogene TRBV3-2), the J gene TRBJ2-6; D perhaps matches TRBD1 (5 bases). The CDR3 is 16 amino acids. Trimming removed 2 bases from V and 0 bases from J, with 8 bases in between. Germline CDR1 and CDR2: LGHDT and YNNKEL (reference sequence).

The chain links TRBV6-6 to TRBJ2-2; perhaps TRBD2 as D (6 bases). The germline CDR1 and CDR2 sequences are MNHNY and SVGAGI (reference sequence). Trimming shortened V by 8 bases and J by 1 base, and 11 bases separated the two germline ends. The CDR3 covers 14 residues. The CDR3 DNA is TGTGCCAGCCACCTGGGGGGGAACACCGGGGAGCTGTTTTTT. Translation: CASHLGGNTGELFF.